The clone carrying this TCR beta chain was detected a few times. The CDR3 is 14 residues long. Trimming removed 1 base from V and 4 bases from J, with 10 bases in between. From germline, CDR1 is SGHTA and CDR2 FQGNSA. A J-beta primer mix and a sample-barcoded 5' primer were used in a second PCR of about 7 to 11 cycles. TCRdb re-called the 5' RACE reads through MiXCR, storing one row per CDR3 protein. The sample lists around 690,000 distinct CDR3 sequences, roughly 50% occurring once. These data belong to a study of blood T cells in healthy people across ages. The chain is built from TRBV7-2 and TRBJ1-2; D is perhaps TRBD1 (5 bases). This sequence originates from a man aged 55-75 years in good health. Material for sequencing was blood. Here the CDR3 DNA reads TGTGCCAGCAGCTTAGGTACAGGCTTCTATGGCTACACCTTC. It specifies CASSLGTGFYGYTF.